The clone carrying this TCR beta chain was seen only a few times. Trimming cost V 1 base and J 0 bases, with 13 bases left between them. This CDR3 is built from 16 residues. Germline V gene lookup returns CDR1 SGHAT and CDR2 FQNNGV. Sample-barcoded 5' priming and a J-beta primer mix drove a second PCR of roughly 7 to 11 cycles. A 12-random-nucleotide template-switch adaptor tagged each cDNA molecule. One entry per CDR3 protein results from TCRdb running MiXCR on the 5' RACE reads. The sample gives 800,000 to 950,000 distinct CDR3 sequences, 25% to 30% of which show up once; about 9.4% is in the top ten. There were at least 6 micrograms of total RNA extracted from every sample. The data stem from a study of blood T cells in healthy people across ages. The same data also contributed to another study, on T cells of mothers and their children. As that report states: Mother-child pairs who were related displayed a slightly higher overlap than unrelated pairs, a difference that was non-significant.

The sequenced material came from blood. The source is a woman aged 35 to 49 in good health. This chain joins TRBV11-2 and TRBJ2-7, with D possibly being TRBD1 or TRBD2 (5 bases each). The CDR3 coding sequence is TGTGCCAGCAGCTTAGGGCGAGGGACGTACTCCTACGAGCAGTACTTC. It codes for CASSLGRGTYSYEQYF.